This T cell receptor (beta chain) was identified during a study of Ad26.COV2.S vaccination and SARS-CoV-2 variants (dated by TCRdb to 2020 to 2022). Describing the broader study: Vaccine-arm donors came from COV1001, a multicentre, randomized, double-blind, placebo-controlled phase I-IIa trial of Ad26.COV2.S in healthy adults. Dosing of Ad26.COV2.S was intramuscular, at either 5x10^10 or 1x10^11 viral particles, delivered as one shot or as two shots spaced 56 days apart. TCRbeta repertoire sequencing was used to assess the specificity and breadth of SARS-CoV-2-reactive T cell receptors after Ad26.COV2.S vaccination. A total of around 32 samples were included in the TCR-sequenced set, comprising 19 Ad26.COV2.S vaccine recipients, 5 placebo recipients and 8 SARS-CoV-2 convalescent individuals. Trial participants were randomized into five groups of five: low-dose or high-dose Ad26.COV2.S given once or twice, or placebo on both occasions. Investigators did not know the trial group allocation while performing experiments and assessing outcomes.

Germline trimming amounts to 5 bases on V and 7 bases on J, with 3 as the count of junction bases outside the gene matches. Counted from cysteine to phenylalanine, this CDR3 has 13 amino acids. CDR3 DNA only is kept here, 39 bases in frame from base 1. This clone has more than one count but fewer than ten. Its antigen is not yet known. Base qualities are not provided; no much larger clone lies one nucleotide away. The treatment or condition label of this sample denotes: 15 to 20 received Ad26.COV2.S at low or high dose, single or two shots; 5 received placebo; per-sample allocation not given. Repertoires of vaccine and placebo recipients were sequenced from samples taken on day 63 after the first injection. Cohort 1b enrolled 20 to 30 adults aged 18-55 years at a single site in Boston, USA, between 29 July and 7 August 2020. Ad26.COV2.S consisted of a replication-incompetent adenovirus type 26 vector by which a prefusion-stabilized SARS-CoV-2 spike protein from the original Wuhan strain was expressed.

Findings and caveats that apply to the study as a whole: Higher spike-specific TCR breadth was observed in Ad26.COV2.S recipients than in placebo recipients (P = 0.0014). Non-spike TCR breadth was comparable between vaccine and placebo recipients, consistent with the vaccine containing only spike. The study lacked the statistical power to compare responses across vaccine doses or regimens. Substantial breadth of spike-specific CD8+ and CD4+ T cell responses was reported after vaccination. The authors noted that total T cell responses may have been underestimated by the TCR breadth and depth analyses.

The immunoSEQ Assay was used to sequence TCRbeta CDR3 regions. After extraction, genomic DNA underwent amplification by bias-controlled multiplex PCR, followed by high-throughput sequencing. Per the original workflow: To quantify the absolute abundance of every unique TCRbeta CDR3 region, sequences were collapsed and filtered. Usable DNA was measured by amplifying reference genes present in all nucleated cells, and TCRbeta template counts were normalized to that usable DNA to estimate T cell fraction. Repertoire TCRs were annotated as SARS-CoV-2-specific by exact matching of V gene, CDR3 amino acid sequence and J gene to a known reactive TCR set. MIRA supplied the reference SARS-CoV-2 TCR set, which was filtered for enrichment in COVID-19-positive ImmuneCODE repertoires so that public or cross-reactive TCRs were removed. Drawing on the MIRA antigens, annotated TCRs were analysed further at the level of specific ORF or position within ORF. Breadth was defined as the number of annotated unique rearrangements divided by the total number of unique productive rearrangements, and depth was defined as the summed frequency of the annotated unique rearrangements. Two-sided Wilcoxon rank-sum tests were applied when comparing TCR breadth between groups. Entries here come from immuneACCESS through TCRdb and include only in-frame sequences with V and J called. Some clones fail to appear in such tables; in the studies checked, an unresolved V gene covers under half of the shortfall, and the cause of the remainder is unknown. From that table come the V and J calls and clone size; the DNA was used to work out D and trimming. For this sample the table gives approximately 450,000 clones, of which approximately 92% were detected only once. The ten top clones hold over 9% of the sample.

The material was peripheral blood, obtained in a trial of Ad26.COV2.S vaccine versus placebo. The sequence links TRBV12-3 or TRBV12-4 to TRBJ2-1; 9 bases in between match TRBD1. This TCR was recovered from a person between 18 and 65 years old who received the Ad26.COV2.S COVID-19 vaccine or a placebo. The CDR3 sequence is CASSRTGVNEQFF. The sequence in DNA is TGTGCCAGCAGTAGGACAGGGGTGAATGAGCAGTTCTTC.